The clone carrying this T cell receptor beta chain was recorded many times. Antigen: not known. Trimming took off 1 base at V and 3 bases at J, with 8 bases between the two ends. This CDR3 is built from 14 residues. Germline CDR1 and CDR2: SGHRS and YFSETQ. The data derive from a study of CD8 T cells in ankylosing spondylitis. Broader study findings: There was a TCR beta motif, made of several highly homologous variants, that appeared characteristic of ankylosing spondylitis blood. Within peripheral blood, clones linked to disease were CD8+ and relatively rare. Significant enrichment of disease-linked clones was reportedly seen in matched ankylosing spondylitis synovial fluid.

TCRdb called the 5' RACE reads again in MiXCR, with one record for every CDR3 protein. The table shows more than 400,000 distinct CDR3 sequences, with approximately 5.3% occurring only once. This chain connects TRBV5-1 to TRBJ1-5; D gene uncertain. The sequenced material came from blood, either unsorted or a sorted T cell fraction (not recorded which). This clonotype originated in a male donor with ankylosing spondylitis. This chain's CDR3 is CASSLTGVNQPQHF. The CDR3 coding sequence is TGCGCCAGCAGCTTGACGGGTGTCAATCAGCCCCAGCATTTT. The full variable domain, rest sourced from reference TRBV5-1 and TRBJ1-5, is KAGVTQTPRYLIKTRGQQVTLSCSPISGHRSVSWYQQTPGQGLQFLFEYFSETQRNKGNFPGRFSGRQFSNSRSEMNVSTLELGDSALYLCASSLTGVNQPQHFGDGTRLSIL.